The 23 T cell receptor beta chains below come from one sample, sequenced in a study of CD8 T cells in ankylosing spondylitis. Study-level findings and limits: Characteristic of ankylosing spondylitis blood, it appeared, was a TCR beta motif comprising roughly eight highly homologous variants.

TCRdb re-analysed the 5' RACE reads in MiXCR, keeping a single row per CDR3 protein. Here the sample spans a few hundred thousand distinct CDR3 sequences, 10% to 15% being singletons. Which antigens these TCRs recognize remains unknown. What was sequenced was blood, either unsorted or a sorted T cell fraction (not recorded which). The source of these receptors is a male donor with ankylosing spondylitis.

This clonotype has just a few counts. The chain employs TRBV20-1 and TRBJ2-1; 7 bases map to TRBD2. J lost 0 bases, V lost 5 bases, and 7 bases had no gene match. Germline-derived CDR1 and CDR2 are DFQATT and SNEGSKA (reference sequence). The CDR3 has 15 amino acids. The CDR3 coding sequence is TGCAGTGCTCCTTCCGGCGGGGGCTCCTACAATGAGCAGTTCTTC. It specifies CSAPSGGGSYNEQFF.

A few counts support this clonotype. The chain couples TRBV18 to TRBJ1-1, with a tentative D call TRBD1 (5 bases). The germline V gene has CDR1 KGHSH and CDR2 LQKENI. This CDR3 contains 15 residues. V lost 3 bases and J lost 3, with 14 bases in between. The CDR3 region has the DNA TGTGCCAGCTCACCCCGGGGGATCTCGGACACTGAAGCTTTCTTT. It yields the protein CASSPRGISDTEAFF.

J is TRBJ2-5 and V is TRBV7-8; 7 bases line up with TRBD2. After removal of 1 base from V and 5 bases from J, the junction contained 10 bases not matched to a gene. The CDR3 is 16 residues long. The germline V gene has CDR1 SGHVS and CDR2 FQNEAQ. The CDR3 coding sequence is TGTGCCAGCAGCTTAGAGGGAGCTAGCGGTAGGGAGACCCAGTACTTC. It is translated as CASSLEGASGRETQYF.

This clonotype was observed a few times. J is TRBJ2-4 and V is TRBV6-1, with TRBD1 matching over 7 bases. The CDR3 has 14 residues. With 4 bases clipped from V and 8 bases from J, the junction kept 8 bases outside the gene matches. The germline V gene encodes CDR1 MNHNS and CDR2 SASEGT. Here the CDR3 DNA reads TGTGCCAGCAGTGGGGGACAGTTCGGGGACATTCAGTACTTC. Translating it yields CASSGGQFGDIQYF.

This clonotype came up a few times. The chain employs TRBV12-3 or TRBV12-4 and TRBJ1-5, with TRBD1 as a possible D gene (6 bases). The CDR3 length is 14 residues. V gave up 3 bases and J gave up 9 bases, with 15 bases separating them. The CDR3 DNA follows: TGTGCCAGCAGTTTGTGGGGGGCTGCTCGGCCCCAGCATTTT. Translated, it gives CASSLWGAARPQHF.

This clonotype has only a few counts. The V call is TRBV7-2, the J call TRBJ2-7, with TRBD2 matching 7 bases. Germline lookup yields CDR1 SGHTA and CDR2 FQGNSA. J lost 0 bases, V lost 5 bases, and 7 bases had no gene match. CDR3 length: 15 residues. The CDR3 DNA is TGTGCCAGCAGCCCCAGAGCGGGGAACTCCTACGAGCAGTACTTC. The encoded protein is CASSPRAGNSYEQYF.

This clonotype turned up a few times. CDR3 nucleotides: TGCGCCAGCAGCCCGGCGGCCGGTGGAGATACGCAGTATTTT. Its translation is CASSPAAGGDTQYF. V usage is TRBV5-1 and J usage is TRBJ2-3; D unresolved. CDR1 SGHRS and CDR2 YFSETQ come from the germline V gene. This CDR3 has 14 residues. Trimming cost V 4 bases and J 5 bases, with 14 bases left between them.

This chain joins TRBV5-1 and TRBJ2-2; TRBD1 matches at 10 bases. Per germline, CDR1 SGHRS and CDR2 YFSETQ. The ends lost 0 bases at V and 5 bases at J; junction bases unmatched: 7. This CDR3 is 17 amino acids long. CDR3 sequence: CASSLAGTGVGTGELFF. The CDR3, as DNA: TGCGCCAGCAGCTTGGCGGGGACAGGGGTCGGAACCGGGGAGCTGTTTTTT.

The rearrangement joins TRBV7-2 to TRBJ2-3, with D uncertain. The CDR3 contains 12 residues. Trimming removed 5 bases at V and 7 bases at J, with 10 bases between. The germline V gene encodes CDR1 SGHTA and CDR2 FQGNSA. The chain's CDR3 is CASSPSLNTQYF. For the CDR3, the DNA is TGTGCCAGCAGCCCGTCCCTCAATACGCAGTATTTT.

This clonotype came up many times. The chain links TRBV10-3 to TRBJ2-1; 13 positions match TRBD2. The CDR3 contains 16 residues. CDR1 is ENHRY, CDR2 SYGVKD, per germline. V was clipped by 7 bases and J by 6 bases; unmatched bases: 9. The CDR3 region has the DNA TGTGCCATCACCGAAGGGAGACTAGCGGGAGGCAATGAGCAGTTCTTC. Encoded protein: CAITEGRLAGGNEQFF.

This clonotype came up many times. This chain connects TRBV20-1 to TRBJ2-1; D gene uncertain. Between the trimmed V and J ends, which lost 6 bases and 2 bases, there was a span of 20 bases. Per germline, CDR1 DFQATT and CDR2 SNEGSKA (reference sequence). The length of the CDR3 is 16 residues. The chain's CDR3 is CSAESLEAKTYNEQFF. The DNA of the CDR3 is TGCAGTGCCGAGTCCTTAGAGGCGAAAACCTACAATGAGCAGTTCTTC.

This clonotype was recorded a few times. The rearrangement joins TRBV5-5 to TRBJ2-5; 11 nucleotides line up with TRBD2. CDR1 is SGHKS and CDR2 is YYEKEE in the germline V gene (reference sequence). The CDR3 contains 17 residues. Trimming removed 0 bases from V and 2 bases from J; junction bases left unmatched: 6. The CDR3 is CASSLVSGRARQETQYF. In DNA form, the CDR3 reads TGTGCCAGCAGCTTGGTTAGCGGGAGGGCCAGGCAAGAGACCCAGTACTTC.

This clonotype has just a few counts. The chain carries TRBV7-9 and TRBJ2-2, with D tentatively TRBD2 (5 bases). V shed 5 bases and J shed 3 bases, with 13 bases lying between them. CDR1 and CDR2 from the germline V gene are SEHNR and FQNEAQ (reference sequence). The CDR3 is made up of 15 amino acids. CDR3 sequence: CASSLRGSDTGELFF. The CDR3 bases are TGTGCCAGCAGCCTTCGAGGGTCGGACACCGGGGAGCTGTTTTTT.

This CDR3 is CASSRLSGLGETQYF. CDR3 nucleotides: TGTGCCAGCAGCCGACTGTCAGGGTTAGGGGAGACCCAGTACTTC. The J gene is TRBJ2-5, the V gene TRBV27, with a possible D match to TRBD1 (5 bases). This CDR3 contains 15 residues. V lost 6 bases and J lost 5, with 19 bases in between. Germline V CDR1 and CDR2: MNHEY, SMNVEV (reference sequence).

This clonotype showed up just a few times. The J gene is TRBJ2-5, the V gene TRBV20-1, with 9 bases fitting TRBD2. J was trimmed by 5 bases and V by 1 base; bases with no gene match: 14. The CDR3 has 17 amino acids. The V gene's germline CDR1 is DFQATT and CDR2 SNEGSKA (reference sequence). CDR3 residues: CSARVAGGPTSFETQYF. The DNA for the CDR3 is TGCAGTGCTAGAGTGGCGGGAGGGCCGACGAGTTTCGAGACCCAGTACTTC.

This chain connects TRBV24-1 to TRBJ2-1, with a tentative D call TRBD2 (5 bases). Germline values: CDR1 KGHDR, CDR2 SFDVKD. The CDR3 contains 16 residues. Trimming stripped 4 bases from V and 6 bases from J, with 18 bases between. CDR3 region: CATSDPGESAGNEQFF. CDR3 DNA: TGTGCCACCAGTGACCCCGGGGAAAGCGCCGGCAATGAGCAGTTCTTC.

This clonotype was recorded many times. The rearrangement links TRBV4-1 to TRBJ2-7; weak D call: TRBD2 (6 bases). This CDR3 spans 14 amino acids. Looked up from germline, CDR1 is MGHRA and CDR2 is YSYEKL. V lost 0 bases, J lost 9 bases, and 15 bases lay in between. CDR3: CASSQEAGLGGQYV. CDR3 nucleotide sequence: TGCGCCAGCAGCCAAGAAGCGGGCCTCGGAGGGCAGTACGTC.

The V and J genes are TRBV7-8 and TRBJ2-1, with 8 bases that match TRBD2. Germline lookup yields CDR1 SGHVS and CDR2 FQNEAQ. J gave up 9 bases and V 3 bases, and 10 bases lay outside the gene matches. The CDR3 loop spans 15 amino acids. The CDR3 protein is CASSLERGTSFEQFF. The DNA for the CDR3 is TGTGCCAGCAGCTTGGAGAGGGGGACTAGTTTTGAGCAGTTCTTC.

In this sample, this clonotype turned up a few times. V and J are TRBV20-1 and TRBJ2-3; TRBD2 matches at 9 bases. V trimming: 5 bases; J trimming: 0 bases; junction bases outside the gene matches: 6. This CDR3 has 15 residues. Per germline, CDR1 DFQATT and CDR2 SNEGSKA (reference sequence). CDR3 sequence: CSAPLAGLSTDTQYF. CDR3 nucleotides: TGCAGTGCTCCCCTAGCGGGATTAAGCACAGATACGCAGTATTTT.

Remarks on this clonotype: The conserved closing phenylalanine or tryptophan is absent in this CDR3, likely reflecting a read error. This chain links TRBV5-1 with TRBJ2-3, with D uncertain. The CDR3 loop spans 14 amino acids. Trimming left V 4 bases short and J 10 bases short, with 19 bases between. CDR1 and CDR2 (germline): SGHRS, YFSETQ. The CDR3 reads CASSQDLGIGAQYI. Here the CDR3 DNA reads TGCGCCAGCAGCCAGGACCTGGGGATCGGTGCGCAGTATATT.

The V gene is TRBV2, the J gene TRBJ2-2, with D unresolved. Germline V gene sequence: CDR1 SNHLY, CDR2 FYNNEI. Trimming left V 6 bases short and J 3 bases short, with 5 bases between. The CDR3 is 12 amino acids. CDR3 DNA sequence: TGTGCCAGCAGCGACCACACCGGGGAGCTGTTTTTT. Translation: CASSDHTGELFF.

This clonotype has more than one count but fewer than ten. The J gene is TRBJ2-2, the V gene TRBV25-1; D not certain. Looked up from germline, CDR1 is MGHDK and CDR2 is SYGVNS. The CDR3 spans 13 residues. Between the trimmed V and J ends, which lost 3 bases and 6 bases, there was a span of 8 bases. The CDR3 coding sequence is TGTGCCAGCAGTGATAAAGGTCCCGGGGAGCTGTTTTTT. Translation gives CASSDKGPGELFF.

This clonotype came up many times. Its ends do not fully match the called genes, so a read error is possible. J is TRBJ1-4 and V is TRBV11-2; 9 bases are a match to TRBD1. The V gene's germline CDR1 is SGHAT and CDR2 FQNNGV. This CDR3 contains 15 residues. The CDR3 DNA reads TGTGCCAGCAGCATAGACAGGGGGTTGGGTGAAAAACTGTTTTTT. Encoded protein: CASSIDRGLGEKLFF.